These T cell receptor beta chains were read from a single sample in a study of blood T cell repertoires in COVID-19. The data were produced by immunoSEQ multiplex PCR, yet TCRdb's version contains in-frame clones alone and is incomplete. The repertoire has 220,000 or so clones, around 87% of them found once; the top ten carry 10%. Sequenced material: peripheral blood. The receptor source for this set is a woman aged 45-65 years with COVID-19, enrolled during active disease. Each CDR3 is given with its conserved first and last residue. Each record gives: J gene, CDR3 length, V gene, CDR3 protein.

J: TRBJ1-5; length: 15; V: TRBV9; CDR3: CASSLGLGQGQPQHF
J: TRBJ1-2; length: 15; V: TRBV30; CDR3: CAWSGRTGWNYGYTF
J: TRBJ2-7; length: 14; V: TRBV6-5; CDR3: CASSLRDRLYEQYF
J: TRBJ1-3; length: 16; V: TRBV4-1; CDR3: CASSQGDRGSGNTIYF
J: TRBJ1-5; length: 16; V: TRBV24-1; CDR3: CATSDLGGRVDQPQHF
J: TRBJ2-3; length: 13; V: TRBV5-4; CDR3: CASSPRGRDTQYF
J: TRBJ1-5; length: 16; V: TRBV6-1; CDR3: CASSARDRGSNQPQHF
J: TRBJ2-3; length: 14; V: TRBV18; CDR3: CASSLGAGTDTQYF
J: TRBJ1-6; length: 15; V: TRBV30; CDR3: CAWRRDSSYNSPLHF
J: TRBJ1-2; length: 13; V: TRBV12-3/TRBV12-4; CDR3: CASSSGRGYGYTF
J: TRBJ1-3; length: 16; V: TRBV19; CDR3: CASRGVNTHSGNTIYF
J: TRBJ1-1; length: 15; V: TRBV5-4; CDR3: CASSRSTGANTEAFF
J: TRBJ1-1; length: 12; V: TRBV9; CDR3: CASSAGGTEAFF
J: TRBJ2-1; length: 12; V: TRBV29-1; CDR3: CSVDRGYNEQFF
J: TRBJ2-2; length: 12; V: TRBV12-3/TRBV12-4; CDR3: CASNPGAGELFF
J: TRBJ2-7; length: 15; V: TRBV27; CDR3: CASSPGAGVPYEQYF
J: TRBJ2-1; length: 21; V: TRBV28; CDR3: CASSGGTPSGGYLSSYNEQFF
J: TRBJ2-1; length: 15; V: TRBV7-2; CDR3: CASSPETYSYNEQFF
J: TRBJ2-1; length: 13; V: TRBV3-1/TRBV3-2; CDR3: CASSQDHGGEQFF
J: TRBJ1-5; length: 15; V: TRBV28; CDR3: CASSFSRGRDQPQHF
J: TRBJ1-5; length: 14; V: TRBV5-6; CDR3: CASSSTGWGQPQHF
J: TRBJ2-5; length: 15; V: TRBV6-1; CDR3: CASSEAGGPRETQYF
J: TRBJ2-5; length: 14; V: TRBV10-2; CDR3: CASASGGPQETQYF
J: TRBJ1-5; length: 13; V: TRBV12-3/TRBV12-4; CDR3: CASRAPGTVFEHF
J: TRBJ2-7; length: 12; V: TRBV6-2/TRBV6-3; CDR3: CASSDITYEQYF
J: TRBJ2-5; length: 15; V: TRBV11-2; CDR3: CASSLRQAQGETQYF
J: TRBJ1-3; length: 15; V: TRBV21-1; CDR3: CASSGDRGSGNTIYF
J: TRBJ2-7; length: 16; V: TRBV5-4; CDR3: CASSLISGQVPGEQYF
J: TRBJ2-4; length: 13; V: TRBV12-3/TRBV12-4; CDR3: CASSYLAGNIQYF
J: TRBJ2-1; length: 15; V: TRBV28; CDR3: CASSASGGASNEQFF
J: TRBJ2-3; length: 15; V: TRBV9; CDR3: CASSVDIGSTDTQYF
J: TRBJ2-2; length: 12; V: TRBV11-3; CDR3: CASSLDLRELFF
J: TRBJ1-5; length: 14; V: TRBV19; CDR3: CASSRGVTSEPQHF
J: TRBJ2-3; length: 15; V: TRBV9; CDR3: CASSVGPGLTDTQYF
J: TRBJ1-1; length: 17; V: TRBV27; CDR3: CASSWLGRDRVETEAFF
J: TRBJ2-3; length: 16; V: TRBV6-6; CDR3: CASSYGGQGATDTQYF
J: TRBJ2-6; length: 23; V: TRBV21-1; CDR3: CASSKVLEGFWDRRFSGANVLTF
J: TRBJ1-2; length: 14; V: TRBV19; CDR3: CASSIRGFNYGYTF
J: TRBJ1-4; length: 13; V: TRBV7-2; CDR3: CASSRGAVEKLFF
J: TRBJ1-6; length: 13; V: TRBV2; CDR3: CASSGNYNSPLHF
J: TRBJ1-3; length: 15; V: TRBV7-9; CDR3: CASSFHRGLENTIYF
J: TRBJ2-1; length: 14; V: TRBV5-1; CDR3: CASHRTGENNEQFF
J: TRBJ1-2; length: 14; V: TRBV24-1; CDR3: CATSDPDRGYGYTF
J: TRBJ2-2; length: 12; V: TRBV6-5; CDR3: CASNRGNGELFF
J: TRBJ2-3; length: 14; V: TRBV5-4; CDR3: CASSPERLYYTQYF
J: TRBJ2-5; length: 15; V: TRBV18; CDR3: CASSAGLAGGETQYF
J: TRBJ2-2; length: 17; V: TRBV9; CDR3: CASSVARLGRGTGELFF
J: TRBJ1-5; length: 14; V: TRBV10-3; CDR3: CATAGTVSNQPQHF
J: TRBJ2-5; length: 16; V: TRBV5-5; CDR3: CASSFLAGGSGETQYF
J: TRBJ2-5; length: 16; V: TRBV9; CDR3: CASSVGTGANQETQYF
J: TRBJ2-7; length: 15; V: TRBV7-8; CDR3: CASSYSGGLHYEQYF
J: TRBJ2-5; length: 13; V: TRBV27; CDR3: CASRGTGTETQYF
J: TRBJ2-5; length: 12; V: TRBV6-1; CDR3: CASSEIPGNQYF
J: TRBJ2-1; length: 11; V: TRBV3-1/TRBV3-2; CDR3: CASSLQNEQFF
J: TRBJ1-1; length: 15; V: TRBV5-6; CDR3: CASILGQGLNTEAFF
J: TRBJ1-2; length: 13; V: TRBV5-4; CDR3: CASSSRGGYGYTF